Following are 18 T cell receptor beta chains from one sample sequenced in a study of shared clonotypes between healthy human individuals. Libraries were prepared by immunoSEQ multiplex PCR; TCRdb keeps only in-frame clonotypes and omits some of them. There are around 1.1 million clones in the sample; around three quarters occur only once, and around 0.6% lies in the top ten. The sample taken for sequencing was memory CD4+ T cells from PBMCs. Subset described: CD45RA-negative fraction. These receptors originate from a man younger than 30 in good health. Some clones in this sample may be carry-over from other donors' samples.

Worth noting for this clone: A much bigger clone sits one base away, suggesting this may be a read error. The chain combines TRBV6-5 with TRBJ2-7; D possibly corresponds to TRBD1 (6 bases). CDR3 length: 12 residues. Per the germline V gene, CDR1 is MNHEY and CDR2 is SVGAGI. Trimming stripped 6 bases from V and 2 bases from J, with 8 bases between. CDR3 nucleotides: TGTGCCAGCAGGGACAGCGCCTACGAGCAGTACTTC. It codes for CASRDSAYEQYF.

V usage is TRBV2 and J usage is TRBJ2-7; D is uncertain. Germline assignment: CDR1 SNHLY and CDR2 FYNNEI. The CDR3 covers 13 residues. Trimming shortened V by 6 bases and J by 1 base, and 10 bases separated the two germline ends. This CDR3 reads CASRARWSYEQYF. The CDR3 DNA is TGTGCCAGCAGGGCTAGATGGTCCTACGAGCAGTACTTC.

V usage is TRBV23-1 and J usage is TRBJ2-7; 11 bases are a match to TRBD1. TRBV23-1 is classed as an ORF, of uncertain function. Unmatched junction bases numbered 13, after V lost 2 bases and J lost 4 bases. The CDR3 consists of 18 residues. The CDR3 region is CASSQTDSGQGAPYEQYF. The CDR3 coding sequence is TGCGCCAGCAGTCAAACCGACTCAGGACAGGGGGCGCCTTACGAGCAGTACTTC.

This clone has a handful of counts. V gene TRBV27 combines with J gene TRBJ1-1, with D possibly TRBD1 on 6 matching bases. CDR1 is MNHEY and CDR2 is SMNVEV in the germline V gene (reference sequence). The length of the CDR3 is 15 residues. Trimming pared 6 bases from V and 5 bases from J, leaving 19 bases between. In DNA, the CDR3 is TGTGCCAGCAGGGACTACTCGGGGGGCACGACTGAAGCTTTCTTT. Translation gives CASRDYSGGTTEAFF.

The chain joins TRBV5-4 to TRBJ2-1, with a tentative D call TRBD1 (5 bases). The V gene's germline CDR1 is SGHNT and CDR2 YYREEE (reference sequence). With 5 bases removed from V and 6 bases from J, the gap between germline ends came to 12 bases. The CDR3 has 13 residues. The CDR3 region has the DNA TGTGCCAGCAGACCTACAGGAACCAATGAGCAGTTCTTC. Translating it yields CASRPTGTNEQFF.

V gene TRBV28 combines with J gene TRBJ1-5; maybe TRBD1 (5 bases). V was trimmed by 3 bases and J by 4 bases, leaving 16 bases between them. Germline CDR1 MDHEN, CDR2 SYDVKM. The CDR3 spans 16 residues. CDR3 residues: CASSLGGSGGNQPQHF. The CDR3 region has the DNA TGTGCCAGCAGTTTGGGGGGGTCCGGAGGAAATCAGCCCCAGCATTTT.

This chain joins TRBV5-1 and TRBJ2-6; possible D gene TRBD2, 6 bases. In germline, CDR1 is SGHRS, CDR2 YFSETQ. CDR3 size: 16 residues. V was clipped by 1 base and J by 1 base, with 9 bases between them. The CDR3 DNA reads as TGCGCCAGCAGCTTGTTGGCGGGATCTGGGGCCAACGTCCTGACTTTC. Translated: CASSLLAGSGANVLTF.

The rearrangement joins TRBV30 to TRBJ1-4; no firm D call. Germline V gene data show CDR1 as GTSNPN and CDR2 as SVGIG (reference sequence). The CDR3 is made up of 14 amino acids. With 0 bases removed from V and 8 bases from J, the gap between germline ends came to 13 bases. The CDR3 loop reads CAWSVGRAGEKLFF. The CDR3 DNA reads as TGTGCCTGGAGTGTAGGTAGGGCCGGCGAAAAACTGTTTTTT.

A note on this clone: This sample also contains other DNA sequences that code for the same CDR3. V and J are TRBV7-8 and TRBJ2-3; D remains ambiguous. Germline CDR1 reads SGHVS; CDR2 reads FQNEAQ. V was trimmed by 1 base and J by 0 bases, leaving 8 bases between them. This CDR3 has 15 amino acids. CDR3 amino acids: CASSLGVTSTDTQYF. The CDR3, as DNA: TGTGCCAGCAGCTTAGGGGTTACTAGCACAGATACGCAGTATTTT.

J is TRBJ2-7 and V is TRBV5-1, with D perhaps matching TRBD1 or TRBD2 (6 bases each). Trimming took 4 bases from V and 0 from J, leaving 11 bases between them. CDR1 is SGHRS, CDR2 YFSETQ, per germline. This CDR3 spans 14 amino acids. CDR3 coding DNA: TGCGCCAGCAGCGGGGGGCCTCCCTCCTACGAGCAGTACTTC. Its translation: CASSGGPPSYEQYF.

The sample holds one count of this clone. The rearrangement links TRBV7-9 to TRBJ2-1, with D tentatively TRBD2 (6 bases). CDR1 and CDR2 from the germline V gene are SEHNR and FQNEAQ (reference sequence). CDR3 size: 14 residues. V lost 3 bases, J lost 7 bases, and 13 bases lay in between. The chain's CDR3 is CASSFGGIGNEQFF. The CDR3 coding sequence is TGTGCCAGCAGCTTCGGGGGTATCGGTAATGAGCAGTTCTTC.

Only a few counts were recorded for this clone. V gene TRBV11-2 combines with J gene TRBJ2-1, with 11 bases that match TRBD2. The V gene's germline CDR1 is SGHAT and CDR2 FQNNGV. Trimming cost V 5 bases and J 7 bases; bases outside gene matches: 13. There are 17 residues in the CDR3. The CDR3 loop is CASSPVGSSGRFNEQFF. The CDR3 DNA reads TGTGCCAGCAGCCCAGTCGGCTCTAGCGGGAGGTTTAATGAGCAGTTCTTC.

The chain employs TRBV9 and TRBJ2-2; D not certain. Germline loops: CDR1 SGDLS, CDR2 YYNGEE. The CDR3 consists of 15 residues. Trimming stripped 2 bases from V and 7 bases from J, with 15 bases between. CDR3 DNA: TGTGCCAGCAGCGTCGCACCTAGTGTCATCGGGGAGCTGTTTTTT. This encodes CASSVAPSVIGELFF.

The V call is TRBV7-9, the J call TRBJ1-4; 7 bases are a match to TRBD1. Germline V lookup: CDR1 SEHNR, CDR2 FQNEAQ (reference sequence). V gave up 4 bases and J gave up 4 bases; unmatched junction bases: 15. The CDR3 is 18 amino acids. The CDR3 region has the DNA TGTGCCAGCAGCTCGATGACGACAGGGCCCCGCCTTAATGAAAAACTGTTTTTT. Translating it yields CASSSMTTGPRLNEKLFF.

The chain carries TRBV11-2 and TRBJ2-7; 14 nucleotides agree with TRBD2. The CDR3 totals 17 residues. Germline trimming cut 6 bases from V and 1 base from J; bases unmatched to any gene: 8. The germline V gene encodes CDR1 SGHAT and CDR2 FQNNGV. In DNA form, the CDR3 reads TGTGCCAGCAGTAAAGGGACTAGCGGGAGTTCGTCCTACGAGCAGTACTTC. This sequence encodes CASSKGTSGSSSYEQYF.

This clone was counted only a few times. The chain carries TRBV6-1 and TRBJ1-4, with a possible D match to TRBD1 (5 bases). Germline V gene data show CDR1 as MNHNS and CDR2 as SASEGT. Trimming pared 10 bases from V and 7 bases from J, leaving 19 bases between. This CDR3 region has 14 residues. This CDR3 is CAIAVGAIGEKLFF. The CDR3 region has the DNA TGTGCCATCGCCGTAGGGGCCATCGGTGAAAAACTGTTTTTT.

This sequence joins TRBV28 and TRBJ2-1; 7 bases align to TRBD1. The junction had 24 bases not matched to a gene; V was cut back by 5 bases and J by 8 bases. From germline, CDR1 is MDHEN and CDR2 SYDVKM. The CDR3 has 19 amino acids. CDR3 protein: CASSPSGSWSGQVSDEQFF. CDR3 bases: TGTGCCAGCAGTCCATCCGGTTCGTGGTCCGGACAGGTGAGCGATGAGCAGTTCTTC.

This sequence joins TRBV5-1 and TRBJ2-1; 7 bases fit TRBD1. The CDR3 is made up of 15 amino acids. Germline assignment: CDR1 SGHRS and CDR2 YFSETQ. Trimming at V came to 7 bases and at J to 8 bases, leaving 15 bases not matched to a gene. The CDR3 here is CASRYRGWTMDEQFF. The CDR3 nucleotides read TGCGCCAGCCGTTACAGGGGTTGGACCATGGATGAGCAGTTCTTC.